This T cell receptor (beta chain) was found in a study of blood T cell repertoires in COVID-19. Germline lookup yields CDR1 MDHEN and CDR2 SYDVKM. With 4 bases removed from V and 0 bases from J, the gap between germline ends came to 13 bases. The CDR3 is made up of 15 amino acids. Participant reports of clinical history set cohort assignment. The assay was immunoSEQ multiplex PCR, and TCRdb's table has in-frame clones only and misses some. Of over 200,000 clones listed, about four fifths are singletons. Specimen: PBMCs or T cells enriched from blood (not recorded which). The clonotype comes from a woman in her 40s who had recovered from COVID-19. This rearrangement joins TRBV28 to TRBJ2-7, with TRBD1 as a possible D gene (6 bases). The CDR3 sequence: CASSSLPGASYEQYF. CDR3 nucleotides: TGTGCCAGCAGTTCGCTGCCAGGGGCCTCCTACGAGCAGTACTTC.